The 29 T cell receptor beta chains below all came from one sample that was sequenced in a study of blood T cell repertoires in COVID-19. Profiled with immunoSEQ multiplex PCR; TCRdb holds only in-frame clones, not every one. The data hold roughly 240,000 clones, with roughly four fifths observed a single time. Sequencing was done on a sample of peripheral blood. Receptor source: an elderly woman with acute or convalescent COVID-19.

In its sample, this clone was seen once. This chain joins TRBV18 and TRBJ2-2; 8 bases line up with TRBD1. Germline loops: CDR1 KGHSH, CDR2 LQKENI. The CDR3 sequence is 15 residues long. V dropped 1 base and J dropped 7; count of bases not matched to a gene: 5. In DNA, the CDR3 is TGTGCCAGCTCACCACAAGGACAGGGCATCGGGGAGCTGTTTTTT. Translating it yields CASSPQGQGIGELFF.

The rearrangement uses TRBV11-3 and TRBJ2-3; 15 bases map to TRBD2. The V segment lost 4 bases and the J segment 0 bases; nucleotides outside the gene matches: 5. The CDR3 runs 18 residues. Germline values: CDR1 SGHNT, CDR2 YENEEA. The DNA of the CDR3 is TGTGCCAGCAGCTCCGGACTAGCGGGAGGGTCTAGCACAGATACGCAGTATTTT. Translated: CASSSGLAGGSSTDTQYF.

V gene TRBV7-8 combines with J gene TRBJ2-3; TRBD2 matches 13 bases. Looked up from germline, CDR1 is SGHVS and CDR2 is FQNEAQ. Germline trimming cut 4 bases from V and 6 bases from J; bases unmatched to any gene: 7. CDR3 size: 16 residues. The CDR3 here is CASSYRTSGSRDTQYF. The CDR3 DNA is TGTGCCAGCAGCTATCGGACTAGCGGGAGTAGGGATACGCAGTATTTT.

This clone was observed a single time. This chain links TRBV19 with TRBJ2-3, with D possibly matching TRBD1 (5 bases). The CDR3 contains 15 residues. The germline V gene encodes CDR1 LNHDA and CDR2 SQIVND (reference sequence). With 3 bases removed from V and 2 bases from J, the gap between germline ends came to 12 bases. CDR3 sequence reads: CASSIVDSFTDTQYF. The CDR3 nucleotides are TGTGCCAGTAGTATCGTTGACAGCTTCACAGATACGCAGTATTTT.

The DNA of the CDR3 is TGTGCCACCAGCAGACAGGGGTCACCCCTCCACTTT. The encoded protein is CATSRQGSPLHF. The chain links TRBV15 to TRBJ1-6; D perhaps matches TRBD1 (6 bases). V was clipped by 2 bases and J by 10 bases, with 6 bases between them. The CDR3 consists of 12 residues. CDR1 and CDR2 from the germline V gene are LNHNV and YYDKDF (reference sequence).

This rearrangement joins TRBV27 to TRBJ2-1; TRBD2 matches at 14 bases. The germline CDR1 and CDR2 sequences are MNHEY and SMNVEV (reference sequence). The CDR3 runs 17 residues. Trimming took 4 bases from V and 0 from J; bases not matched to a gene: 2. The CDR3 nucleotides are TGTGCCAGCAGTTCGGGGACTAGCGGGAGCTCCTACAATGAGCAGTTCTTC. Its translation: CASSSGTSGSSYNEQFF.

With respect to this clone: The sample contains more than one DNA sequence encoding this CDR3. V is TRBV7-2 and J is TRBJ1-5, with TRBD1 identical over 7 bases. V lost 3 bases to trimming and J lost 2 bases; unmatched junction nucleotides: 4. Germline CDR1 is SGHTA and CDR2 is FQGNSA. This CDR3 is 15 amino acids long. The CDR3 DNA sequence: TGTGCCAGCAGCTTGGAAGGGGGCGGCAATCAGCCCCAGCATTTT. This gives the protein CASSLEGGGNQPQHF.

This chain links TRBV18 with TRBJ1-2; D is perhaps TRBD1 (5 bases). With 3 bases removed from V and 3 bases from J, the gap between germline ends came to 8 bases. The CDR3 length is 13 residues. Germline V gene data show CDR1 as KGHSH and CDR2 as LQKENI. CDR3 protein: CASSPEQDYGYTF. The CDR3 region has the DNA TGTGCCAGCTCACCGGAACAGGACTATGGCTACACCTTC.

This clone was detected a few times. This chain links TRBV20-1 with TRBJ1-2; D remains unclear. From germline, CDR1 is DFQATT and CDR2 SNEGSKA (reference sequence). V was cut by 6 bases and J by 6 bases, with 11 bases left in between. This CDR3 is 11 amino acids long. The CDR3 reads CSAPFGNGYTF. The CDR3 DNA reads TGCAGTGCCCCGTTCGGGAATGGCTACACCTTC.

The chain uses TRBV6-2 or TRBV6-3 and TRBJ1-6, with a possible D match to TRBD1 (5 bases). The CDR3 extends over 16 amino acids. Germline-derived CDR1 and CDR2 are MNHEY and SVGEGT. Trimming took off 2 bases at V and 0 bases at J, with 8 bases between the two ends. CDR3 residues: CASSYGGSSYNSPLHF. The CDR3 nucleotides read TGTGCCAGCAGTTACGGGGGGAGCTCCTATAATTCACCCCTCCACTTT.

The rearrangement uses TRBV19 and TRBJ1-1; D gene ambiguous. Germline CDR1 and CDR2: LNHDA and SQIVND (reference sequence). There are 16 residues in the CDR3. Trimming pared 2 bases from V and 0 bases from J, leaving 13 bases between. CDR3 sequence reads: CASSILGERMNTEAFF. CDR3 DNA: TGTGCCAGTAGTATACTGGGTGAGCGGATGAACACTGAAGCTTTCTTT.

This rearrangement joins TRBV28 to TRBJ2-3; tentatively, D is TRBD2 (6 bases). V lost 5 bases, J lost 11 bases, and 17 bases lay in between. The CDR3 consists of 13 residues. Germline assignment: CDR1 MDHEN and CDR2 SYDVKM. This CDR3 reads CASSPGTFRWQYF. The CDR3 DNA reads TGTGCCAGCAGTCCCGGGACTTTTCGGTGGCAGTATTTT. Based on the CDR3 plus reference TRBV28 and TRBJ2-3, the full variable domain is DVKVTQSSRYLVKRTGEKVFLECVQDMDHENMFWYRQDPGLGLRLIYFSYDVKMKEKGDIPEGYSVSREKKERFSLILESASTNQTSMYLCASSPGTFRWQYFGPGTRLTVL.

The V call is TRBV3-1 (or the pseudogene TRBV3-2), the J call TRBJ1-4, with D maybe TRBD1 (5 bases). V lost 4 bases to trimming and J lost 2 bases, with 14 bases between them. This CDR3 contains 16 residues. Germline V gene sequence: CDR1 LGHDT, CDR2 YNNKEL (reference sequence). The CDR3 protein is CASSPRDFGTNEKLFF. The CDR3 nucleotides are TGTGCCAGCAGCCCCCGGGACTTCGGCACTAATGAAAAACTGTTTTTT.

This chain connects TRBV6-1 to TRBJ1-2; D perhaps matches TRBD1 (5 bases). This CDR3 has 12 residues. V lost 2 bases to trimming and J lost 8 bases, with 9 bases between them. CDR1 is MNHNS, CDR2 SASEGT, per germline. This chain's CDR3 is CASSEQGGGYTF. CDR3 DNA: TGTGCCAGCAGTGAACAGGGTGGCGGCTACACCTTC.

V is TRBV7-8 and J is TRBJ2-7, with D maybe TRBD1 (6 bases). The germline V gene has CDR1 SGHVS and CDR2 FQNEAQ. The CDR3 is 15 amino acids. V lost 2 bases, J lost 0 bases, and 11 bases lay in between. Here the CDR3 DNA reads TGTGCCAGCAGCTTAACCGACAGGAGCTCCTACGAGCAGTACTTC. Translating it yields CASSLTDRSSYEQYF.

This chain joins TRBV15 and TRBJ2-1; 10 positions agree with TRBD1. The junction had 4 bases not matched to a gene; V was cut back by 3 bases and J by 2 bases. From germline, CDR1 is LNHNV and CDR2 YYDKDF (reference sequence). This CDR3 spans 16 amino acids. The CDR3 sequence: CATSSTGTGAYNEQFF. In DNA form, the CDR3 reads TGTGCCACCAGCAGTACCGGGACAGGGGCCTACAATGAGCAGTTCTTC. Variable domain in full (rest from reference TRBV15 and TRBJ2-1): DAMVIQNPRYQVTQFGKPVTLSCSQTLNHNVMYWYQQKSSQAPKLLFHYYDKDFNNEADTPDNFQSRRPNTSFCFLDIRSPGLGDTAMYLCATSSTGTGAYNEQFFGPGTRLTVL.

This clone was seen a handful of times. The chain combines TRBV2 with TRBJ1-4; 7 bases are a match to TRBD1. Trimming at V came to 6 bases and at J to 7 bases, leaving 17 bases not matched to a gene. There are 17 residues in the CDR3. Germline V gene data show CDR1 as SNHLY and CDR2 as FYNNEI. CDR3 sequence: CASRRTQDRRLGEKLFF. As DNA, the CDR3 is TGTGCCAGCAGGCGAACACAGGACAGGCGGTTGGGTGAAAAACTGTTTTTT.

V gene TRBV5-6 combines with J gene TRBJ2-2, with D maybe TRBD1 (5 bases). The CDR3 runs 16 residues. Germline loops: CDR1 SGHDT, CDR2 YYEEEE. Deletions cut 4 bases from V and 0 bases from J, with 13 bases between. For the CDR3, the DNA is TGTGCCAGCAGCCTCCAGGGTTACACGAACACCGGGGAGCTGTTTTTT. Residues: CASSLQGYTNTGELFF.

The chain is built from TRBV2 and TRBJ1-1, with D possibly matching TRBD1 (5 bases). The length of the CDR3 is 14 residues. Germline assignment: CDR1 SNHLY and CDR2 FYNNEI. V was clipped by 6 bases and J by 0 bases, with 11 bases between them. CDR3 nucleotide sequence: TGTGCCAGCAGGGGGGAGGGTCTGAACACTGAAGCTTTCTTT. Residues: CASRGEGLNTEAFF. Full variable domain (rest looked up from reference TRBV2 and TRBJ1-1): EPEVTQTPSHQVTQMGQEVILRCVPISNHLYFYWYRQILGQKVEFLVSFYNNEISEKSEIFDDQFSVERPDGSNFTLKIRSTKLEDSAMYFCASRGEGLNTEAFFGQGTRLTVV.

This chain joins TRBV5-1 and TRBJ2-3; D gene unclear. Germline V lookup: CDR1 SGHRS, CDR2 YFSETQ. The CDR3 is 17 amino acids. Trimming took off 4 bases at V and 2 bases at J, with 20 bases between the two ends. The CDR3 sequence: CASSAPPLVPDTDTQYF. CDR3 bases: TGCGCCAGCAGCGCCCCCCCCCTAGTCCCAGACACAGATACGCAGTATTTT.

This chain joins TRBV2 and TRBJ2-5; D remains ambiguous. The CDR3 length is 13 residues. Between the trimmed V and J ends, which lost 4 bases and 0 bases, there was a span of 6 bases. The germline CDR1 and CDR2 sequences are SNHLY and FYNNEI. In DNA, the CDR3 is TGTGCCAGCAGTGTTGCGTACCAAGAGACCCAGTACTTC. Its translation is CASSVAYQETQYF.

The chain links TRBV18 to TRBJ1-1; 12 bases match TRBD1. CDR1 and CDR2 (germline): KGHSH, LQKENI. V was pared by 4 bases and J by 0 bases, with 3 bases of the junction left unmatched. This CDR3 spans 16 amino acids. Written as DNA, the CDR3 is TGTGCCAGCTCACAAGGGACAGGGGGCCTGAACACTGAAGCTTTCTTT. It yields the protein CASSQGTGGLNTEAFF. The whole variable domain, filled in from reference TRBV18 and TRBJ1-1, reads NAGVMQNPRHLVRRRGQEARLRCSPMKGHSHVYWYRQLPEEGLKFMVYLQKENIIDESGMPKERFSAEFPKEGPSILRIQQVVRGDSAAYFCASSQGTGGLNTEAFFGQGTRLTVV.

The gene calls are TRBV18 and TRBJ1-3; 9 nucleotides agree with TRBD1. With 4 bases clipped from V and 5 bases from J, the junction kept 9 bases outside the gene matches. This CDR3 has 16 residues. The V gene's germline CDR1 is KGHSH and CDR2 LQKENI. DNA of the CDR3: TGTGCCAGCTCACAGGCCACCGGGACAGGGAGAAACACCATATATTTT. Translated: CASSQATGTGRNTIYF. The full variable domain, in which reference TRBV18 and TRBJ1-3 provide the parts outside the CDR3, is NAGVMQNPRHLVRRRGQEARLRCSPMKGHSHVYWYRQLPEEGLKFMVYLQKENIIDESGMPKERFSAEFPKEGPSILRIQQVVRGDSAAYFCASSQATGTGRNTIYFGEGSWLTVV.

This chain uses TRBV7-2 with TRBJ2-7, with 9 bases fitting TRBD2. CDR1 is SGHTA and CDR2 is FQGNSA in the germline V gene. V gave up 1 base and J gave up 6 bases; unmatched junction bases: 7. The CDR3 spans 15 residues. CDR3 DNA sequence: TGTGCCAGCAGCTTAGGGGGCGGGGGGGCCCTCGAGCAGTACTTC. It codes for CASSLGGGGALEQYF.

This clone was counted between two and nine times. J is TRBJ1-2 and V is TRBV7-2; possible D gene TRBD1, 5 bases. V was shortened by 1 base and J by 2 bases, with 11 bases between the two germline ends. Germline V gives CDR1 SGHTA, CDR2 FQGNSA. The CDR3 contains 15 residues. The CDR3 coding sequence is TGTGCCAGCAGCTTAGATAGTGGGGGGAACTATGGCTACACCTTC. Translation: CASSLDSGGNYGYTF.

The chain uses TRBV7-8 and TRBJ2-7; D might be TRBD1 (6 bases). With 4 bases removed from V and 3 bases from J, the gap between germline ends came to 10 bases. CDR1 is SGHVS, CDR2 FQNEAQ, per germline. The CDR3 consists of 13 residues. The CDR3 DNA reads TGTGCCAGCAGCTCGTCACAGGGCTACGAGCAGTACTTC. This encodes CASSSSQGYEQYF. The full variable domain, completed using reference TRBV7-8 and TRBJ2-7, is GAGVSQSPRYKVAKRGQDVALRCDPISGHVSLFWYQQALGQGPEFLTYFQNEAQLDKSGLPSDRFFAERPEGSVSTLKIQRTQQEDSAVYLCASSSSQGYEQYFGPGTRLTVT.

This chain connects TRBV12-5 to TRBJ2-3, with TRBD2 as a possible D gene (5 bases). From germline, CDR1 is LGHNT and CDR2 FRNRAP. The ends were cut back, 0 bases at V and 6 bases at J, with 16 bases in the middle. The CDR3 runs to 16 residues. CDR3 coding DNA: TGTGCTAGTGGTTTGGTACGAGGGCTAGGATACGATACGCAGTATTTT. Translated, it gives CASGLVRGLGYDTQYF. Filled out from reference TRBV12-5 and TRBJ2-3, the complete variable domain reads DARVTQTPRHKVTEMGQEVTMRCQPILGHNTVFWYRQTMMQGLELLAYFRNRAPLDDSGMPKDRFSAEMPDATLATLKIQPSEPRDSAVYFCASGLVRGLGYDTQYFGPGTRLTVL.

The J gene is TRBJ1-4, the V gene TRBV25-1; tentatively, D is TRBD1 (6 bases). This CDR3 has 15 amino acids. Per the germline V gene, CDR1 is MGHDK and CDR2 is SYGVNS. Trimming removed 3 bases at V and 6 bases at J, with 14 bases between. The CDR3, as DNA: TGTGCCAGCAGTGACACAGGGCTACTGGATGAAAAACTGTTTTTT. Its translation is CASSDTGLLDEKLFF.

The chain has TRBV11-2 and TRBJ2-7, with TRBD2 matching 9 bases. The CDR3 is 14 amino acids. With V trimmed by 4 bases and J by 3 bases, 4 bases remained unmatched. Per germline, CDR1 SGHAT and CDR2 FQNNGV. CDR3 protein: CASSWASGVYEQYF. The CDR3 bases are TGTGCCAGCAGCTGGGCTAGCGGGGTCTACGAGCAGTACTTC.